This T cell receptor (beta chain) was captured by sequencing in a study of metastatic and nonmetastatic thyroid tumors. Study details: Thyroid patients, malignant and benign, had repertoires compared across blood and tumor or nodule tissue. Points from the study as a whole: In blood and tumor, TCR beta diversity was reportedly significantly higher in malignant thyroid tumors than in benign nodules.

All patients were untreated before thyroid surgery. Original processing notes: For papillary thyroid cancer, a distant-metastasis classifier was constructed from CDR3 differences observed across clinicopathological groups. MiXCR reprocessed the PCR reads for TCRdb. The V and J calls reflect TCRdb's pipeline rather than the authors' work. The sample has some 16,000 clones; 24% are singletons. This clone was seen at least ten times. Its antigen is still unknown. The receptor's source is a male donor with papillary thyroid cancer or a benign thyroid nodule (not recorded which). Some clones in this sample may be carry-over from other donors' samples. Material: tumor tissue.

The CDR3 DNA sequence: TGTGCCAGCAGGGAGGCTGCAGAAAAACTGTTTTTT. Translation gives CASREAAEKLFF. The chain is built from TRBV28 and TRBJ1-4; D remains ambiguous. Germline CDR1 is MDHEN and CDR2 is SYDVKM. This CDR3 comprises 12 residues. V was shortened by 6 bases and J by 8 bases, with 10 bases between the two germline ends.